This TCR beta chain comes out of a study of cytomegalovirus exposure and HLA in healthy donors. Notes on the study in general: Rarity held for most TCR sequences, but there were some public TCRs that occurred in many donors.

Libraries were prepared by immunoSEQ multiplex PCR; TCRdb keeps only in-frame clonotypes and omits some of them. The data show roughly 56,000 clones, 90% to 95% seen once. The CDR3 spans 14 residues. Deletions cut 3 bases from V and 7 bases from J, with 17 bases between. Germline assignment: CDR1 SGHDT and CDR2 YYEEEE. The donors were part of the validation cohort of 95 to 150 subjects. That cohort was separate from the first cohort, which comprised 700 or so subjects. This clone has just one count. Its antigen is not identified. The source is a man younger than 35 in good health and CMV-seronegative. What was sequenced was PBMCs. The V call is TRBV5-6, the J call TRBJ2-7, with D possibly being TRBD2 (5 bases). The CDR3 is CASSWAGQSKEQYF. For the CDR3, the DNA is TGTGCCAGCAGCTGGGCGGGCCAGTCGAAGGAGCAGTACTTC.